This T cell receptor beta chain is from a study of shared clonotypes between healthy human individuals. In regard to this clone: Its antigen remains unidentified.

Losses at the gene ends were 3 bases for V and 8 bases for J; bases not matched to a gene: 4. CDR3 length: 15 amino acids. Germline V gene sequence: CDR1 SGDLS, CDR2 YYNGEE. This table comes from immunoSEQ multiplex PCR, and its TCRdb copy is limited to in-frame clones, with some not included. This table has about 2.1 million clones, about 93% appearing once. Whole-study findings and limits: For naive CD4 cells, roughly 4.6% of clonotypes were shared across a handful of donors.

Only CD45RO-negative cells positively selected for CCR7 counted as naive CD8 cells, so terminally differentiated effector memory CD45RA+ cells were excluded. The rearrangement links TRBV9 to TRBJ2-1; 14 positions match TRBD2. This TCR was recovered from a man between 18 and 35 years old in good health. Some clones in this sample may be carry-over from other donors' samples. Sequenced material: naive CD8+ T cells from PBMCs. DNA for the CDR3: TGTGCCAGCAGCGGCGGGACTAGCGGGAGCTATGAGCAGTTCTTC. This translates into CASSGGTSGSYEQFF.